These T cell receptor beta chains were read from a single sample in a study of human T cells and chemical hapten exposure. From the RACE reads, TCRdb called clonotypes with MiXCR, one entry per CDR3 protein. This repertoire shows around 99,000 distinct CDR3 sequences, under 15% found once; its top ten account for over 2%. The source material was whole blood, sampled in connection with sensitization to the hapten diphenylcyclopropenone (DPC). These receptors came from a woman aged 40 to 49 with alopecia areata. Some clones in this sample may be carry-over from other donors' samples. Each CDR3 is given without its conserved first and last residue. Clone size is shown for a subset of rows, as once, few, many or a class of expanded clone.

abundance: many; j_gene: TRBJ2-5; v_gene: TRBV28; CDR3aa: ASSDEETQY
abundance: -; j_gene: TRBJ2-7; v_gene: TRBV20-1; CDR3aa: SARVRASYEQY
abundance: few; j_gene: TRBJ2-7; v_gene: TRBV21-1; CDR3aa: ASRTWEDYEQY
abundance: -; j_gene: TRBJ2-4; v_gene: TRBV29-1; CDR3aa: SVEDSGNIQY
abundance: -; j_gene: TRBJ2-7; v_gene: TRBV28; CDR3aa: ASSYRRASYEQY
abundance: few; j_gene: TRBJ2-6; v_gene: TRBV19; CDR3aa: ASSITGWSSGANVLT
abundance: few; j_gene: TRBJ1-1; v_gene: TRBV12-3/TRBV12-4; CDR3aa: ASSPGRTGGRNTEAF
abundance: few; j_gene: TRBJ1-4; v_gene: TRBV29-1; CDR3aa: GIGENEKLF
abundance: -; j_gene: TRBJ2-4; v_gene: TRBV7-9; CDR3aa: ASSPLDSLAKNIQY
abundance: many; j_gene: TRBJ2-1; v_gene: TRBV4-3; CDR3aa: ASSRDLTSGSYNEQF
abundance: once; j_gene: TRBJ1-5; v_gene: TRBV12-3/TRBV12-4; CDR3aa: ASSTGVGLLNQPQH
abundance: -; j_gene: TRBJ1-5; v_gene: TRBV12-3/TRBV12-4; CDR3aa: ASSSNRVGHQPQH
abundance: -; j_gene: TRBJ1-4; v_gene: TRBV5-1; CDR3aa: ASSFTGSEKLF
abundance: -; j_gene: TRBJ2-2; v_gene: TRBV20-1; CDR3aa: SVAVGGELF
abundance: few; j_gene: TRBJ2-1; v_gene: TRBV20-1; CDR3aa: SARDPTGSYNEQF
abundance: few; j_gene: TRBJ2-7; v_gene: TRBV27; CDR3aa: ASRNYEQY
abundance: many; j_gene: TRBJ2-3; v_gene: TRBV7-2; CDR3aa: ASSHYTDTQY
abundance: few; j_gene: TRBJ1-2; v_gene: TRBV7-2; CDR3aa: ASSLDRGSLYGYT
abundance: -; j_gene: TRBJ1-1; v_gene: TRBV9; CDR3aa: ASSVAANTEAF
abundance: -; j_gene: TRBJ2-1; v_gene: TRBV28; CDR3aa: ASSPPLAGGSSYNEQF
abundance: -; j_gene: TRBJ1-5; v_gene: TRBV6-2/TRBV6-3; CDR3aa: ASQLWGGQPQH
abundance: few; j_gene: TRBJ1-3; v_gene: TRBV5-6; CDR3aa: ASSHALRLSQGNTIY
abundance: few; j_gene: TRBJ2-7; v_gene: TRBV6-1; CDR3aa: ATQSGGRGEQY
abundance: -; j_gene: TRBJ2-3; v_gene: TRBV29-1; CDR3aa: SVVGSTGSTDTQY
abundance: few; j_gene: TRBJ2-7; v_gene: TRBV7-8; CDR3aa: ASSTSTGGEQY
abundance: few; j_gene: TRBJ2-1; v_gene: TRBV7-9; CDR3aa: ASSATGYGNEQF
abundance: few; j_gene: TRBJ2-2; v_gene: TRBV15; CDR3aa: ATRDSLASGINAGELF
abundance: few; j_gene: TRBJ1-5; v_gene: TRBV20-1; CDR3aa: SAREPRGYSNQPQH
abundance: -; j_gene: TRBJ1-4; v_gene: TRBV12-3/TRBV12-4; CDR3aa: ASSFRGGGEKLF
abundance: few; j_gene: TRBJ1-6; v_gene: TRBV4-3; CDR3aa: ASSQEQGPLH
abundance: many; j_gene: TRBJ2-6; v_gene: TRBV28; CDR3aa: ASADRGPSGANVLT
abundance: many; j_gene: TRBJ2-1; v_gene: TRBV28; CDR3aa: ASSSGTGNLHNEQF
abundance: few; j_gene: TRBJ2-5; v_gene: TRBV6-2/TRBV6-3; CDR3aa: ASARQETQY
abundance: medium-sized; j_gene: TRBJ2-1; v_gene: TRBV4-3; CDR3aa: ASSQDRTSGPPYNEQF
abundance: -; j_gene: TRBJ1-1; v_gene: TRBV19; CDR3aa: ASSMQDFTEAF
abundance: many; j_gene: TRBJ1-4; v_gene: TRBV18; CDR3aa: ASSPPAQANEKLF
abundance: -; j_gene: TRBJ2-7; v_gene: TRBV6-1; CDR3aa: ASRILQGRGIEQY
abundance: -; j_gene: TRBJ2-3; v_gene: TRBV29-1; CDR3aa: SARQGRGTDTQY
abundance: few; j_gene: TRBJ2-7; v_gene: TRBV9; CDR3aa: ASSDSYLGYEQY
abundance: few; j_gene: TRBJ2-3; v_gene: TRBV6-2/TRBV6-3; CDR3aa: ASLNPSGEASGRNTQY
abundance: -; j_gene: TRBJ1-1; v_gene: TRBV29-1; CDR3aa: SVRRYSRQGLNTEAF
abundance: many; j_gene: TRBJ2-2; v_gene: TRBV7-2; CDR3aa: ASSYPSSTGELF
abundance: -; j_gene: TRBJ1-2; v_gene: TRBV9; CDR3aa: ASSQSAGTAYGYT
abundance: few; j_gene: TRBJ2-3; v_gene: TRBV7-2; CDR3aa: ASSSPGTNTQY
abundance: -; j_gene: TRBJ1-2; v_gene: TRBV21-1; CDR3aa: ASSKALSTGNYGYT